Listed here are 8 T cell receptor beta chains from one sample, sequenced in a study of control samples from healthy donors and cancer patients. Sequenced by immunoSEQ multiplex PCR; TCRdb stores in-frame clones only, minus some. The sample yields about 190,000 clones, around 90% seen once. Sequencing was done on a sample of blood. All receptors come from a man between 25 and 39 years old in good health.

This rearrangement joins TRBV5-1 to TRBJ2-5, with D possibly TRBD2 on 5 matching bases. Trimming removed 0 bases at V and 3 bases at J, with 9 bases between. This CDR3 comprises 14 residues. CDR1 is SGHRS, CDR2 YFSETQ, per germline. The CDR3: CASSLVPGKETQYF. For the CDR3, the DNA is TGCGCCAGCAGCTTGGTTCCGGGGAAAGAGACCCAGTACTTC. Full variable domain (remainder filled in from reference TRBV5-1 and TRBJ2-5): KAGVTQTPRYLIKTRGQQVTLSCSPISGHRSVSWYQQTPGQGLQFLFEYFSETQRNKGNFPGRFSGRQFSNSRSEMNVSTLELGDSALYLCASSLVPGKETQYFGPGTRLLVL.

With respect to this clone: The junction departs from germline at one end; a sequencing error may be responsible. This chain uses TRBV30 with TRBJ2-1, with D possibly being TRBD2 (6 bases). CDR3 size: 15 residues. CDR1 and CDR2 (germline): GTSNPN, SVGIG (reference sequence). The CDR3 loop is CAWKGRGEGNNEQFF. For the CDR3, the DNA is TGTGCTTGGAAAGGGCGGGGCGAGGGGAACAATGAGCAGTTCTTC.

V and J are TRBV18 and TRBJ1-5; possibly TRBD1 for D (6 bases). Per germline, CDR1 KGHSH and CDR2 LQKENI. V was cut by 4 bases and J by 3 bases, with 13 bases left in between. The CDR3 runs to 15 residues. The CDR3 nucleotides are TGTGCCAGCTCACGCGCTCGGGACACCAATCAGCCCCAGCATTTT. Translated, it gives CASSRARDTNQPQHF.

The chain couples TRBV7-2 to TRBJ1-1; D gene ambiguous. The germline gives CDR1 SGHTA, CDR2 FQGNSA. Trimming pared 1 base from V and 4 bases from J, leaving 10 bases between. CDR3 length: 14 residues. The CDR3 loop reads CASSLGLGTTEAFF. Written as DNA, the CDR3 is TGTGCCAGCAGCTTAGGGCTGGGAACCACTGAAGCTTTCTTT. The complete variable domain, with remaining parts taken from reference TRBV7-2 and TRBJ1-1, reads GAGVSQSPSNKVTEKGKDVELRCDPISGHTALYWYRQSLGQGLEFLIYFQGNSAPDKSGLPSDRFSAERTGGSVSTLTIQRTQQEDSAVYLCASSLGLGTTEAFFGQGTRLTVV.

This clone was found once. V and J are TRBV4-1 and TRBJ1-2; unclear D gene. Trimming stripped 5 bases from V and 8 bases from J, with 6 bases between. Germline CDR1 reads MGHRA; CDR2 reads YSYEKL. The CDR3 consists of 10 residues. CDR3 in amino acids: CASSYGGYTF. In DNA, the CDR3 is TGCGCCAGCAGCTACGGGGGCTACACCTTC.

The chain is built from TRBV25-1 and TRBJ2-1; maybe TRBD1 (6 bases). The length of the CDR3 is 14 residues. Per the germline V gene, CDR1 is MGHDK and CDR2 is SYGVNS. The ends were cut back, 5 bases at V and 2 bases at J, with 10 bases in the middle. The CDR3 here is CASSHRDAYNEQFF. The DNA for the CDR3 is TGTGCCAGCAGTCACAGGGATGCCTACAATGAGCAGTTCTTC.

In its sample, this clone was seen once. This sequence joins TRBV11-3 and TRBJ2-3, with 9 bases aligning to TRBD1. With 5 bases clipped from V and 11 bases from J, the junction kept 11 bases outside the gene matches. The CDR3 is made up of 14 amino acids. Germline lookup yields CDR1 SGHNT and CDR2 YENEEA. CDR3 protein: CASSRDRVSPRQYF. In DNA form, the CDR3 reads TGTGCCAGCAGCCGGGACAGGGTCAGTCCCAGGCAGTATTTT.

The rearrangement joins TRBV5-1 to TRBJ1-4; no clear D gene. Germline V gives CDR1 SGHRS, CDR2 YFSETQ. This CDR3 spans 15 amino acids. The germline V and J ends were trimmed by 0 bases and 3 bases, with 9 bases remaining between them. CDR3 protein: CASSLVSGPNEKLFF. The CDR3 coding sequence is TGCGCCAGCAGCTTGGTTTCTGGGCCTAATGAAAAACTGTTTTTT.